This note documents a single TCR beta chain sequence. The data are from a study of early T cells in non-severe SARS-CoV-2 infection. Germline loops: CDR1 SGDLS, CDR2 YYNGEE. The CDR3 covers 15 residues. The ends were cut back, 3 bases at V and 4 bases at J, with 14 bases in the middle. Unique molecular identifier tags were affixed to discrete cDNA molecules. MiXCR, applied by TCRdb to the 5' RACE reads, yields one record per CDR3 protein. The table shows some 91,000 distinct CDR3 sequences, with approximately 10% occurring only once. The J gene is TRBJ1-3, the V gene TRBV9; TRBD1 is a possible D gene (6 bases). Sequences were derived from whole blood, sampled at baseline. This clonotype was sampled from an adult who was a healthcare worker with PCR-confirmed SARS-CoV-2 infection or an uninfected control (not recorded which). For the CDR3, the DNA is TGTGCCAGCAGCGCCGGACAGATACTCGGAAACACCATATATTTT. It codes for CASSAGQILGNTIYF.